The 4 T cell receptor beta chains listed next were all sequenced from one sample in a study of blood T cell repertoires in COVID-19. Using immunoSEQ multiplex PCR, the repertoire was profiled, and TCRdb retains in-frame clones only, with some absent. This table holds approximately 110,000 clones, 69% found once. The specimen was peripheral blood. The receptors originated from a man aged 80 or over with acute or convalescent COVID-19.

This chain connects TRBV13 to TRBJ2-3; 12 bases are a match to TRBD2. Trimming cost V 7 bases and J 0 bases; bases outside gene matches: 11. Germline loops: CDR1 PRHDT, CDR2 FYEKMQ (reference sequence). The CDR3 covers 18 residues. CDR3 nucleotides: TGTGCCAGCAACTCGCGGGCTAGCGGGAGGGGTAGCACAGATACGCAGTATTTT. Translation: CASNSRASGRGSTDTQYF.

CDR3 coding DNA: TGCAGCGGCCGACAGGGGGCGGGGGAAAAACTGTTTTTT. The encoded protein is CSGRQGAGEKLFF. The rearrangement links TRBV29-1 to TRBJ1-4; 10 bases fit TRBD1. The CDR3 consists of 13 residues. Germline V gene lookup returns CDR1 SQVTM and CDR2 ANQGSEA. Germline trimming cut 7 bases from V and 8 bases from J; bases unmatched to any gene: 7.

The gene calls are TRBV4-3 and TRBJ2-2, with 7 bases fitting TRBD1. V lost 3 bases and J lost 4; bases outside the gene matches: 5. The germline V gene has CDR1 LGHNA and CDR2 YSLEER. The CDR3 sequence is 15 residues long. For the CDR3, the DNA is TGCGCCAGCAGCCATGGGAACAGGGGCACCGGGGAGCTGTTTTTT. Encoded protein: CASSHGNRGTGELFF.

This clone has a count of ten or more. The V call is TRBV28, the J call TRBJ2-7; the D is unclear. Germline lookup yields CDR1 MDHEN and CDR2 SYDVKM. Between the trimmed V and J ends, which lost 2 bases and 2 bases, there was a span of 4 bases. The CDR3 contains 12 residues. The CDR3 region is CASSLSPYEQYF. The CDR3 nucleotides read TGTGCCAGCAGTTTAAGCCCCTACGAGCAGTACTTC.